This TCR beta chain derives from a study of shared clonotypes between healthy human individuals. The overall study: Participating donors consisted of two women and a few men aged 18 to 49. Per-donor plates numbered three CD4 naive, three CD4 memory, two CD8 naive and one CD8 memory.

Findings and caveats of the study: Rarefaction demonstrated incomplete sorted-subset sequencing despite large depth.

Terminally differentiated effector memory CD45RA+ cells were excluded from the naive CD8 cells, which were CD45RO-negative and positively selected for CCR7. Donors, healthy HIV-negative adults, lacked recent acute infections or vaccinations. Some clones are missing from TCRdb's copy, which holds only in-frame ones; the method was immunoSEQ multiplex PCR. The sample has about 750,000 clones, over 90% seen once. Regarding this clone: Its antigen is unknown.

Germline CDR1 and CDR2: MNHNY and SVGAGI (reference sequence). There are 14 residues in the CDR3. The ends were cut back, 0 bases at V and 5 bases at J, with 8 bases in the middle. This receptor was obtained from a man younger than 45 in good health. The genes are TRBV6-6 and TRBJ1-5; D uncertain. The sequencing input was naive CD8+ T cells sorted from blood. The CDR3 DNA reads TGTGCCAGCAGTTACTCAGATTCAGATCAGCCCCAGCATTTT. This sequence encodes CASSYSDSDQPQHF.